This T cell receptor (beta chain) was recorded in a study of OX40 agonist ivuxolimab in advanced cancers. On the study more broadly: In this trial design, patients received ivuxolimab intravenously at 0.01 to 10 mg/kg every 2 weeks. Whole-study results and caveats: Averaged across samples, CD8+ T cells carried more expanded clones than CD4+ did. Clonal expansion by week 6 occurred in CD4+ and CD8+ blood T cells (at 0.1 to 3.0 mg/kg). Clonal expansion in partial responders at 0.1-3.0 mg/kg ranked among the lowest.

V dropped 3 bases and J dropped 4; count of bases not matched to a gene: 8. The CDR3 covers 15 residues. Germline-derived CDR1 and CDR2 are SGHDN and FVKESK. Measured with immunoSEQ multiplex PCR; TCRdb has only the in-frame clones, and not every one. This table holds 35,000 or so clones, approximately 80% found once. The sample holds a few counts of this clone. Its antigen is unknown. The sequence derives from an adult with an advanced solid tumor such as melanoma, head and neck, liver or kidney cancer. The sequences come from CD4+ or CD8+ T cells sorted from blood, collected in a trial of the OX40 agonist ivuxolimab. This chain joins TRBV14 and TRBJ1-2; 7 nucleotides align to TRBD1. The CDR3 spells CASSQFIQGTYGYTF. The CDR3 nucleotides read TGTGCCAGCAGCCAGTTCATACAGGGGACCTATGGCTACACCTTC.